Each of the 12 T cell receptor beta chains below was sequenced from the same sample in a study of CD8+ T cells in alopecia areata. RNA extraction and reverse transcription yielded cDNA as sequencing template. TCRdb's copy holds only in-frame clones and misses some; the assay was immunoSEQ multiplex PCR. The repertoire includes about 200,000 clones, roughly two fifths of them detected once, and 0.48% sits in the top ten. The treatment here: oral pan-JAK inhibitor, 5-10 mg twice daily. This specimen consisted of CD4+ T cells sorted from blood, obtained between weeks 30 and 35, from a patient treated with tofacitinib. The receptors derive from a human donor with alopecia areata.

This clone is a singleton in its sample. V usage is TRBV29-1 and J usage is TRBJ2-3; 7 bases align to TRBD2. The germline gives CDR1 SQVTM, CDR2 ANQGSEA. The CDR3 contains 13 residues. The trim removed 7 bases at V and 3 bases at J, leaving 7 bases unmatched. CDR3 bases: TGCAGCGCCCTACTGGGGGGGACAGATACGCAGTATTTT. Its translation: CSALLGGTDTQYF.

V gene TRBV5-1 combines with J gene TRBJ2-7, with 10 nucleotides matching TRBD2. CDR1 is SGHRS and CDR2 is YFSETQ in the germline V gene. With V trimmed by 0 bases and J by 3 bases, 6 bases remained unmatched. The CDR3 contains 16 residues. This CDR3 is CASSLGLAGAYYEQYF. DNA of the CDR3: TGCGCCAGCAGCTTGGGGCTAGCGGGAGCATACTACGAGCAGTACTTC.

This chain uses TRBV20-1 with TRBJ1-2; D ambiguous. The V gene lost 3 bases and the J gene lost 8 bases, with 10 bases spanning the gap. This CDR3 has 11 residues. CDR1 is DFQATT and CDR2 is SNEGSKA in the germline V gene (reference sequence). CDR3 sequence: CSASAGGGYTF. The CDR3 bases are TGCAGTGCTAGCGCGGGCGGAGGCTACACCTTC.

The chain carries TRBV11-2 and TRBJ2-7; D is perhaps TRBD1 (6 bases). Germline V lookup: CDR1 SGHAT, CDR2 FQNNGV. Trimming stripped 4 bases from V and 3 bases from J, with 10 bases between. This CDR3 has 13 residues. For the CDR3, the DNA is TGTGCCAGCAGCTCGGACAGATTCTACGAGCAGTACTTC. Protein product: CASSSDRFYEQYF.

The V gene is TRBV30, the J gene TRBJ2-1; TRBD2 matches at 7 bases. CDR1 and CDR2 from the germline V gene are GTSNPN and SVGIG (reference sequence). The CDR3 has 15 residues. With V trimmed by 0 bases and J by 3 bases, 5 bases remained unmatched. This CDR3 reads CAWSVRREIYNEQFF. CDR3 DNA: TGTGCCTGGAGTGTACGGCGGGAGATCTACAATGAGCAGTTCTTC. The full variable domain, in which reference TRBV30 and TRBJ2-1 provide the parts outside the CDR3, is SQTIHQWPATLVQPVGSPLSLECTVEGTSNPNLYWYRQAAGRGLQLLFYSVGIGQISSEVPQNLSASRPQDRQFILSSKKLLLSDSGFYLCAWSVRREIYNEQFFGPGTRLTVL.

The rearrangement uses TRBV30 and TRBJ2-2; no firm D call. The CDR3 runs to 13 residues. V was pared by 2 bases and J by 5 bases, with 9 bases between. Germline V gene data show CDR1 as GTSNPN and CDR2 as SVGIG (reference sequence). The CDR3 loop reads CAWSPETTGELFF. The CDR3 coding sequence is TGTGCCTGGAGTCCGGAGACGACCGGGGAGCTGTTTTTT.

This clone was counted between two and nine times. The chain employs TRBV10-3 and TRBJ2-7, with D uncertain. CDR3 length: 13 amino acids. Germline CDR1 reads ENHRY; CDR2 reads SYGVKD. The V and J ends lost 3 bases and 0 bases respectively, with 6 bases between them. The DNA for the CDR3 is TGTGCCATCAGTGAAGGCAGCTCCTACGAGCAGTACTTC. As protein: CAISEGSSYEQYF.

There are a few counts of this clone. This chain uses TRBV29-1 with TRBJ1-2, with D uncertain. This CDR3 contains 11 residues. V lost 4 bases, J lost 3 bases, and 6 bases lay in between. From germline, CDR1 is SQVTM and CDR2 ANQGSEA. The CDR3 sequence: CSVGKDYGYTF. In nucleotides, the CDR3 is TGCAGCGTTGGTAAAGACTATGGCTACACCTTC.

This CDR3 reads CASSLRANTEAFF. The CDR3 coding sequence is TGCGCCAGCAGCTTAAGGGCGAACACTGAAGCTTTCTTT. The chain links TRBV5-1 to TRBJ1-1, with D hard to call. V was shortened by 2 bases and J by 1 base, with 6 bases between the two germline ends. The CDR3 is 13 amino acids. Germline V gives CDR1 SGHRS, CDR2 YFSETQ. Full variable domain (outside the CDR3, taken from reference TRBV5-1 and TRBJ1-1): KAGVTQTPRYLIKTRGQQVTLSCSPISGHRSVSWYQQTPGQGLQFLFEYFSETQRNKGNFPGRFSGRQFSNSRSEMNVSTLELGDSALYLCASSLRANTEAFFGQGTRLTVV.

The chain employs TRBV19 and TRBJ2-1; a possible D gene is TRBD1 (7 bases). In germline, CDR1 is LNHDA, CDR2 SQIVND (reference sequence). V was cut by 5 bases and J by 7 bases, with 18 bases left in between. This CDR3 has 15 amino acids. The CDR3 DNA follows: TGTGCCAGTAGTTCTCGCGGGACAGTGAGGAATGAGCAGTTCTTC. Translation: CASSSRGTVRNEQFF.

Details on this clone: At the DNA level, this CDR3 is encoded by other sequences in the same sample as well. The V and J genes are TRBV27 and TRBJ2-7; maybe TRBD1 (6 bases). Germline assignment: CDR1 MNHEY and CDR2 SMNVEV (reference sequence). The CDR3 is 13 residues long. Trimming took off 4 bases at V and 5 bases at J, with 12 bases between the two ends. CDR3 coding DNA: TGTGCCAGCAGTTCAAACAGGGTCCACGAGCAGTACTTC. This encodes CASSSNRVHEQYF.

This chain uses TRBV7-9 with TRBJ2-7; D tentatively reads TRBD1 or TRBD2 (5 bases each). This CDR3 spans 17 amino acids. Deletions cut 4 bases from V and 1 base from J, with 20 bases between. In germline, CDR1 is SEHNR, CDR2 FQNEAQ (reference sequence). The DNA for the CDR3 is TGTGCCAGCAGCTCTACCGAGCTCCGGGACGGATCCTACGAGCAGTACTTC. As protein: CASSSTELRDGSYEQYF.